Here is one T cell receptor beta chain with its context. These data come from a study of cytomegalovirus exposure and HLA in healthy donors. The assay was immunoSEQ multiplex PCR, and TCRdb's table has in-frame clones only and misses some. Of under 400,000 clones in the sample, 80% to 90% were seen once. The germline V gene encodes CDR1 LNHDA and CDR2 SQIVND (reference sequence). V trimming: 3 bases; J trimming: 0 bases; junction bases outside the gene matches: 5. The CDR3 runs 17 residues. This sequence was found in a woman younger than 35 in good health and CMV-seronegative. The chain uses TRBV19 and TRBJ2-6, with 7 bases matching TRBD1. Sequencing was performed on PBMCs. As DNA, the CDR3 is TGTGCCAGTAGTATCGGGACAGTCAGCTCTGGGGCCAACGTCCTGACTTTC. Its protein is CASSIGTVSSGANVLTF.